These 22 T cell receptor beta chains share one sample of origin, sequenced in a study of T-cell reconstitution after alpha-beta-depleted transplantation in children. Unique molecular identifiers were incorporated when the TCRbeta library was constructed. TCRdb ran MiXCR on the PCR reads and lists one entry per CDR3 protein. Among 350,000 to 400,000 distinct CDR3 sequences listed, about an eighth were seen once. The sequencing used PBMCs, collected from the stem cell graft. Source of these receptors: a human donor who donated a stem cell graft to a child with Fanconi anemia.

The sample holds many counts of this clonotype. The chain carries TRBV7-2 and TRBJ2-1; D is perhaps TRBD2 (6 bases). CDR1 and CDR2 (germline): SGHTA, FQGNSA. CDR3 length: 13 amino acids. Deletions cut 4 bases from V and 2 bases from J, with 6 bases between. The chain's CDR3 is CASSWGAYNEQFF. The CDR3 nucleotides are TGTGCCAGCAGCTGGGGGGCCTACAATGAGCAGTTCTTC.

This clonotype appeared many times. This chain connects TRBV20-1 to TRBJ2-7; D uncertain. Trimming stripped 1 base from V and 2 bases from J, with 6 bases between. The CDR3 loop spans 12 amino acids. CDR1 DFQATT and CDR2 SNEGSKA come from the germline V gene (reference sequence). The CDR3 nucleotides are TGCAGTGCTAGAGGACTGACCTACGAGCAGTACTTC. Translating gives CSARGLTYEQYF.

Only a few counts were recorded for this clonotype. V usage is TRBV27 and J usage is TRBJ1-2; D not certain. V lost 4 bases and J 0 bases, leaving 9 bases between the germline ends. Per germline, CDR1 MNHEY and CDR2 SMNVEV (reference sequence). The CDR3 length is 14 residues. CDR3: CASSSSYTNYGYTF. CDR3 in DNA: TGTGCCAGCAGTTCCTCCTACACTAACTATGGCTACACCTTC.

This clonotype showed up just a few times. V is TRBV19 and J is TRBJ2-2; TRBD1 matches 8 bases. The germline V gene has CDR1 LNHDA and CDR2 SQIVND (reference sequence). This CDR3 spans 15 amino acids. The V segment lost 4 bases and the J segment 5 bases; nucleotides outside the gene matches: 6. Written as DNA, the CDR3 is TGTGCCAGTAGTAGCCAGGGGGCACCGACCGGGGAGCTGTTTTTT. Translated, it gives CASSSQGAPTGELFF.

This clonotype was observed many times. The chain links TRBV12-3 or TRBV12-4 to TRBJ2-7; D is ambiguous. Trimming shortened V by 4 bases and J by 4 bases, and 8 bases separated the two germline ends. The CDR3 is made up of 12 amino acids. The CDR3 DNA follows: TGTGCCAGCAGTTATGCGAAATACGAGCAGTACTTC. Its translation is CASSYAKYEQYF.

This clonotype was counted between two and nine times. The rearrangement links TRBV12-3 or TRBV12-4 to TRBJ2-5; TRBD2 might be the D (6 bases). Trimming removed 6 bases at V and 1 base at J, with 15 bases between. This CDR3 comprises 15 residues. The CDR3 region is CASSSPLTSQETQYF. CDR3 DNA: TGTGCCAGCAGCTCGCCCTTGACTAGCCAAGAGACCCAGTACTTC.

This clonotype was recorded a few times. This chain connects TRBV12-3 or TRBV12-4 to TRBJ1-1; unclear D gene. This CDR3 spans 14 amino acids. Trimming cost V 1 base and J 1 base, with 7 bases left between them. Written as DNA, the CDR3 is TGTGCCAGCAGTTTAGGTATTGAGAACACTGAAGCTTTCTTT. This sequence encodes CASSLGIENTEAFF.

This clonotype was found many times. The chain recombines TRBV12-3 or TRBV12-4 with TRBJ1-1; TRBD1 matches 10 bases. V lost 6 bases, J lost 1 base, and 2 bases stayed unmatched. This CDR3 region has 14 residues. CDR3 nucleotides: TGTGCCAGCAGCCGGGACAGGGGGAACACTGAAGCTTTCTTT. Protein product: CASSRDRGNTEAFF.

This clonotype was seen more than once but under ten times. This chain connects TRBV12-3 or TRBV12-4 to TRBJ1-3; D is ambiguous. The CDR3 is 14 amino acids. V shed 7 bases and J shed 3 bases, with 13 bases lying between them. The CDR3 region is CASKLSGHGNTIYF. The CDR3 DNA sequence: TGTGCCAGCAAACTATCAGGTCATGGAAACACCATATATTTT.

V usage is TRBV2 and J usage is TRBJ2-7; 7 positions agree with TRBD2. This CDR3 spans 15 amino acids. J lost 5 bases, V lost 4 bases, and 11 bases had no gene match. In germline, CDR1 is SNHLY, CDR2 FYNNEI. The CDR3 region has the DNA TGTGCCAGCAGTGTGAGCGGGGAGGTAGGCGACGAGCAGTACTTC. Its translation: CASSVSGEVGDEQYF.

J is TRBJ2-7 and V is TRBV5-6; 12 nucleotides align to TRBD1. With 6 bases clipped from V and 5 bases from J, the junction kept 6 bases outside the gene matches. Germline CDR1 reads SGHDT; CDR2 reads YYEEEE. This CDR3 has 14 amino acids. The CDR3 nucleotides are TGTGCCAGCACCGGGACAGGGGGCTTGGACGAGCAGTACTTC. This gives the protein CASTGTGGLDEQYF. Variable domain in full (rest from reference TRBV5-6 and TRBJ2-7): DAGVTQSPTHLIKTRGQQVTLRCSPKSGHDTVSWYQQALGQGPQFIFQYYEEEERQRGNFPDRFSGHQFPNYSSELNVNALLLGDSALYLCASTGTGGLDEQYFGPGTRLTVT.

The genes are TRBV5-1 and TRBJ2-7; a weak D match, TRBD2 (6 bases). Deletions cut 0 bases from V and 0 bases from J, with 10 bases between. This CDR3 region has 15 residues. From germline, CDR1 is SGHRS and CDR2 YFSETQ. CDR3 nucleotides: TGCGCCAGCAGCTTGGTTGGGGGAGGCTCCTACGAGCAGTACTTC. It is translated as CASSLVGGGSYEQYF.

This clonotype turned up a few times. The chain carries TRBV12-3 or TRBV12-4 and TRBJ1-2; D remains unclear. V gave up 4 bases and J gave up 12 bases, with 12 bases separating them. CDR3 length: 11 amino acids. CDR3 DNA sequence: TGTGCCAGCAGTTATGGGAGTGTGCACACCTTC. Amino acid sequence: CASSYGSVHTF.

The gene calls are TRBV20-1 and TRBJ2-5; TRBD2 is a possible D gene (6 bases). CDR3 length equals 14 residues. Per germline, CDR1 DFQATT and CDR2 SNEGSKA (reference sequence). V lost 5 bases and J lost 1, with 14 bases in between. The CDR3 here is CSAQTPGLQETQYF. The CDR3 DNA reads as TGCAGTGCTCAAACCCCGGGACTCCAAGAGACCCAGTACTTC.

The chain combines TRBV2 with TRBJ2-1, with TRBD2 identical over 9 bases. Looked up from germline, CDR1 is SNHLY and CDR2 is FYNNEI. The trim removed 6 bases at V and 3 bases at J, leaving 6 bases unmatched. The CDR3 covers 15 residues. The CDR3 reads CASRNLAGSYNEQFF. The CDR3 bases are TGTGCCAGCAGGAACCTAGCGGGGAGCTACAATGAGCAGTTCTTC.

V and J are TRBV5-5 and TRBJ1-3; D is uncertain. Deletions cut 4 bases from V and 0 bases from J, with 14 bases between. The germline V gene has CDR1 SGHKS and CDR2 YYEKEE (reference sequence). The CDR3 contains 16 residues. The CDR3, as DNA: TGTGCCAGCAGCCAACTATCCCGGAGCTCTGGAAACACCATATATTTT. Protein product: CASSQLSRSSGNTIYF.

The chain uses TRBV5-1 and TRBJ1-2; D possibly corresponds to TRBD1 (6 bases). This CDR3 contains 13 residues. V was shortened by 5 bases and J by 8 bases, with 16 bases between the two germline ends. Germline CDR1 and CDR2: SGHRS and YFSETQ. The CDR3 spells CASRIFPGEGYTF. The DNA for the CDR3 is TGCGCCAGCAGGATTTTCCCAGGGGAGGGCTACACCTTC.

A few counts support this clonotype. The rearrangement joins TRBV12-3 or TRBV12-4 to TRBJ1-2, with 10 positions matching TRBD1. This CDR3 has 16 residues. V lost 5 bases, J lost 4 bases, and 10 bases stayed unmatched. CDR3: CASSPSGGQGRYGYTF. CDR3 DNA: TGTGCCAGCAGTCCTTCCGGGGGACAGGGGCGCTATGGCTACACCTTC.

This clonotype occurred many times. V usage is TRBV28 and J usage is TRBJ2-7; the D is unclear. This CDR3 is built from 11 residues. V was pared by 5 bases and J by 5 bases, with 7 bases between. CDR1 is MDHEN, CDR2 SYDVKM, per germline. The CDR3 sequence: CASSIGHEQYV. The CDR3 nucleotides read TGTGCCAGCAGTATTGGACACGAGCAGTACGTC.

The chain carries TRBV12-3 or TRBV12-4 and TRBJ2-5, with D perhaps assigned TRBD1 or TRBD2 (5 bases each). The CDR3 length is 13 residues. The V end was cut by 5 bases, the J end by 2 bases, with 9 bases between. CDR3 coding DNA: TGTGCCAGCAGTGCAGGGAGACAAGAGACCCAGTACTTC. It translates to CASSAGRQETQYF.

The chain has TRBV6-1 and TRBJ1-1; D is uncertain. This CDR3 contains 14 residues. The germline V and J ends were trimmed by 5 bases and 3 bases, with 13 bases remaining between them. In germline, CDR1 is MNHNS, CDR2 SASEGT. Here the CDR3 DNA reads TGTGCCAGCAGTCGAACCCAAGCGGACACTGAAGCTTTCTTT. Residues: CASSRTQADTEAFF.

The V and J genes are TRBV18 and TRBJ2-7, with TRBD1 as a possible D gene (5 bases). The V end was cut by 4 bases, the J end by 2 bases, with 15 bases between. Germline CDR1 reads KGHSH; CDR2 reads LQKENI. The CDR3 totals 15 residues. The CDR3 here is CASSRGVQGPYEQYF. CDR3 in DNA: TGTGCCAGCTCACGCGGTGTCCAGGGCCCCTACGAGCAGTACTTC.